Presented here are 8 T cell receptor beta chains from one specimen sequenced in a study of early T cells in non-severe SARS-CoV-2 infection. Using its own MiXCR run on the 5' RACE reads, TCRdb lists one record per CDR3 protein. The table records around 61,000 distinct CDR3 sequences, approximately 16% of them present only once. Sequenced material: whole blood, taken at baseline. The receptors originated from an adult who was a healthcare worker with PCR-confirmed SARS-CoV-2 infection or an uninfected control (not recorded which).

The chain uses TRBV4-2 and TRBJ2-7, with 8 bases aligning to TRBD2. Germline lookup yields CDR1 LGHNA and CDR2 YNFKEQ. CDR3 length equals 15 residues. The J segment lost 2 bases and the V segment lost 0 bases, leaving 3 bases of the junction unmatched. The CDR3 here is CASSQEVAGTYEQYF. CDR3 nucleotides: TGTGCCAGCAGCCAAGAGGTAGCGGGAACCTACGAGCAGTACTTC.

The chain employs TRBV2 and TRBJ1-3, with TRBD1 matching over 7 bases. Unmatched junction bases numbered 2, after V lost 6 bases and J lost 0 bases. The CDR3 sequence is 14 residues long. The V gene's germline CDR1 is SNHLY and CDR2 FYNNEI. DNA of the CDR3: TGTGCCAGCAGAGGGACAGCCTCTGGAAACACCATATATTTT. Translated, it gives CASRGTASGNTIYF.

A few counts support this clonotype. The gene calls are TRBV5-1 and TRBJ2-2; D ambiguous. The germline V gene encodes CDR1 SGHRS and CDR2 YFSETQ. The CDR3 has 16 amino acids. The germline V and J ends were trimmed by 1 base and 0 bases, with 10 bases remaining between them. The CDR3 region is CASSLRRGSNTGELFF. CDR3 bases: TGCGCCAGCAGCTTGAGGCGCGGATCGAACACCGGGGAGCTGTTTTTT.

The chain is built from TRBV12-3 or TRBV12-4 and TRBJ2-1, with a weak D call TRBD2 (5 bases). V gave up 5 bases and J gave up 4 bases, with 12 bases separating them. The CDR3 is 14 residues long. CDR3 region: CASSRTEGYNEQFF. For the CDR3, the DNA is TGTGCCAGCAGTCGGACCGAGGGTTACAATGAGCAGTTCTTC.

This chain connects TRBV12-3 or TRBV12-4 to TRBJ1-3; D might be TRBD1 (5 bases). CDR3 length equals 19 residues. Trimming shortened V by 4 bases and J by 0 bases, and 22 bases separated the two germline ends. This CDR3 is CASSSTAHRGLFSGNTIYF. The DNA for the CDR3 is TGTGCCAGCAGTTCAACCGCCCACCGGGGCCTCTTCTCTGGAAACACCATATATTTT.

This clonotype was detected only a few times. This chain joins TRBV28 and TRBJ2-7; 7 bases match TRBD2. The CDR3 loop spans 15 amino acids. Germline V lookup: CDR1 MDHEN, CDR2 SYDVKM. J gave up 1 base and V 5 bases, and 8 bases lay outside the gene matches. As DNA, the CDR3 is TGTGCCAGCAGTCCCCAGGCGGGAGAATCCTACGAGCAGTACTTC. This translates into CASSPQAGESYEQYF.

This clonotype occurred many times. Written as DNA, the CDR3 is TGCAGCGTTGGGGGCCCTGAACCAACCGGGGAGCTGTTTTTT. It yields the protein CSVGGPEPTGELFF. The chain employs TRBV29-1 and TRBJ2-2; tentative D call: TRBD1 (5 bases). Trimming left V 4 bases short and J 5 bases short, with 14 bases between. Germline V lookup: CDR1 SQVTM, CDR2 ANQGSEA. The CDR3 is 14 amino acids.

CDR3 residues: CASSRPGQGITNVLTF. The CDR3 DNA reads TGTGCCAGCAGCAGGCCGGGACAGGGGATCACCAACGTCCTGACTTTC. The chain joins TRBV5-4 to TRBJ2-6; 10 bases match TRBD1. V dropped 4 bases and J dropped 8; count of bases not matched to a gene: 9. CDR3 length equals 16 residues. Germline CDR1 and CDR2: SGHNT and YYREEE (reference sequence).